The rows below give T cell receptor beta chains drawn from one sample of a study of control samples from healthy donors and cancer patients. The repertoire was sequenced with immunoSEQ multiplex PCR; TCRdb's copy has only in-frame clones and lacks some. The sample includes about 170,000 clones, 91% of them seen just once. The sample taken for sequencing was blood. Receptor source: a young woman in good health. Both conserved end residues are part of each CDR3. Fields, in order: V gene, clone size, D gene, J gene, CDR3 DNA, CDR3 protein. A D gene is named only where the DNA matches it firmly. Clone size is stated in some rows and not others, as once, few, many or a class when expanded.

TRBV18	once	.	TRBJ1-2	TGTGCCAGCTCACCTCGAGGGATCGGTGGCTACACCTTC	CASSPRGIGGYTF
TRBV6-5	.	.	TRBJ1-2	TGTGCCAGCAGTTACCCGGACAGAAAACATGGCTACACCTTC	CASSYPDRKHGYTF
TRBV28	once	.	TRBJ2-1	TGTGCCAGCAGTTTGATTAGCAATGAGCAGTTCTTC	CASSLISNEQFF
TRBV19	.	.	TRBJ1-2	TGTGCCAGTAGTATTGGGGTTGGCTACACCTTC	CASSIGVGYTF
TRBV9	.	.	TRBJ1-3	TGTGCCAGCAGCACCCCAGGGTCTGGAAACACCATATATTTT	CASSTPGSGNTIYF
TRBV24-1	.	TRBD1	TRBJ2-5	TGTGCCACCAGTGGGGGGGACAGGGGAGCGGGGGAGACCCAGTACTTC	CATSGGDRGAGETQYF
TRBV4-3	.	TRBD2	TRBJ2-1	TGCGCCAGCAGCCAAGGCGGGAGCTCCTACAATGAGCAGTTCTTC	CASSQGGSSYNEQFF
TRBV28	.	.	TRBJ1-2	TGTGCCAGCAGTGCAGGGGACTATGGCTACACCTTC	CASSAGDYGYTF
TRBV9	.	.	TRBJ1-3	TGTGCCAGCAGCCGAGGGGGGAACTCTGGAAACACCATATATTTT	CASSRGGNSGNTIYF
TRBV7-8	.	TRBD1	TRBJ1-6	TGTGCCAGCAGCCAAAACAGGGGTTCACCCCTCCACTTT	CASSQNRGSPLHF
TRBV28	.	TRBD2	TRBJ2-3	TGTGCCAGCACCCCGAGCGGGAGGGGGACAGATACGCAGTATTTT	CASTPSGRGTDTQYF
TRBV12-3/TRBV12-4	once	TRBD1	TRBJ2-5	TGTGCCAGCTCCCGGGACAGGGGAGAGACCCAGTACTTC	CASSRDRGETQYF
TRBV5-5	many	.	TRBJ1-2	TGTGCCAGCAGCTTGGACAGGGCGTTAGGCTACACCTTC	CASSLDRALGYTF
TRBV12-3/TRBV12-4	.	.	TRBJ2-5	TGTGCCAGCAGGGAACAGGGAAAAGAGACCCAGTACTTC	CASREQGKETQYF
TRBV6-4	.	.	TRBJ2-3	TGTGCCAGCAGTGGGACAATCACAGATACGCAGTATTTT	CASSGTITDTQYF
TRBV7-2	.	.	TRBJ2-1	TGTGCCAGCAGCTTACCAAGCTCCTACAATGAGCAGTTCTTC	CASSLPSSYNEQFF
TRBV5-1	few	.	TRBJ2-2	TGCGCCAGCAGCGGAAGGGGCATGGACGGGGAGCTGTTTTTT	CASSGRGMDGELFF
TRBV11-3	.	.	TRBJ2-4	TGTGCCAGCAGTTCTCAGGGGACCATAGCCAAAAACATTCAGTACTTC	CASSSQGTIAKNIQYF
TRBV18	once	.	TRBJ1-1	TGTGCCAGCTCACCCGGAGACACCTTTAAGAACACTGAAGCTTTCTTT	CASSPGDTFKNTEAFF
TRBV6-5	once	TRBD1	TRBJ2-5	TGTGCCAGCAGCGGACAGGGTAGGGAGACCCAGTACTTC	CASSGQGRETQYF
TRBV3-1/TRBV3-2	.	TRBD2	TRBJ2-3	TGTGCCAGCAGCCATTGGGATGCGGGAGCGATCACAGATACGCAGTATTTT	CASSHWDAGAITDTQYF
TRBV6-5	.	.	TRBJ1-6	TGTGCCAGCAGTTACAGGGAATATAATTCACCCCTCCACTTT	CASSYREYNSPLHF
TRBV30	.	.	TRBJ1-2	TGTGCCTGGAGTGTACAGGAGAATGGCTACACCTTC	CAWSVQENGYTF
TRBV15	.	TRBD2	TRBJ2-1	TGTGCCACCAGCAGGGGACTAGCGGGGCTATACAATGAGCAGTTCTTC	CATSRGLAGLYNEQFF
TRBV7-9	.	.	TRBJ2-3	TGTGCCAGCAGCGCCCGACTAGGAACTAGCACAGATACGCAGTATTTT	CASSARLGTSTDTQYF
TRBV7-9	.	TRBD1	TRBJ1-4	TGTGCCAGCAGCACCGGGACAGGGAGAGAAAAACTGTTTTTT	CASSTGTGREKLFF
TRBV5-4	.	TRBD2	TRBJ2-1	TGTGCCAGCAGCCCGCGGACTAGCGGGGCATACAATGAGCAGTTCTTC	CASSPRTSGAYNEQFF
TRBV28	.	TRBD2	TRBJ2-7	TGTGCCAGCAGCCGACTAGCGGGAGCCTACGAGCAGTACTTC	CASSRLAGAYEQYF
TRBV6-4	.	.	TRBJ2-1	TGTGCCAGCAGTGACTCGGGGACGCCCTACAATGAGCAGTTCTTC	CASSDSGTPYNEQFF
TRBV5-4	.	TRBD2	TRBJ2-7	TGTGCCAGCAGCCTGACTAGCGGGAGGGGAGAGCAGTACTTC	CASSLTSGRGEQYF
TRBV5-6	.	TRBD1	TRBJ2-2	TGTGCCAGCAGCTTGTTGGCGGGGACAGGGTTCACCGGGGAGCTGTTTTTT	CASSLLAGTGFTGELFF
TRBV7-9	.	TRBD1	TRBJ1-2	TGTGCCAGCAGCTTAACGACAGGGGATGGCTACACCTTC	CASSLTTGDGYTF
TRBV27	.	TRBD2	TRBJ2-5	TGTGCCAGCAGTTCGACTAGCGGGGAGACCCAGTACTTC	CASSSTSGETQYF
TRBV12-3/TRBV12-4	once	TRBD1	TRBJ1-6	TGTGCCAGCAGTTTCAGGGGGGAGTCACCCCTCCACTTT	CASSFRGESPLHF
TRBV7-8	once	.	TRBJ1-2	TGTGCCAGCAGCTTAGCGGTTATCCAGGGTACCTTCTATGGCTACACCTTC	CASSLAVIQGTFYGYTF
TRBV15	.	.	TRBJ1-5	TGTGCCACCAGCAGAGCAGGGGACCAGCCCCAGCATTTT	CATSRAGDQPQHF
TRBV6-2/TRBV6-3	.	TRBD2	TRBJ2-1	TGTGCCAGCAGTCGTAGCGGGAGGCCCTACAATGAGCAGTTCTTC	CASSRSGRPYNEQFF
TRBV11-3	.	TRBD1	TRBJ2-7	TGTGCCAGCAGCTTAGCTGGGACAGGGGGTTTCTACGAGCAGTACTTC	CASSLAGTGGFYEQYF
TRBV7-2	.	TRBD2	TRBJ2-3	TGTGCCAGCAGCCCCGGGACTACTAGCACAGATACGCAGTATTTT	CASSPGTTSTDTQYF
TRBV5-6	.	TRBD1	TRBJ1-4	TGTGCCAGCAGCAATGACAGGGGACGGAATGAAAAACTGTTTTTT	CASSNDRGRNEKLFF
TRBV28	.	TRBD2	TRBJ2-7	TGTGCCAGCAGTTTAAGGACTAGCTACGAGCAGTACTTC	CASSLRTSYEQYF
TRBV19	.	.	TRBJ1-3	TGTGCCAGTAGTTCCACAGGGTCTGGAAACACCATATATTTT	CASSSTGSGNTIYF